The 2 T cell receptor beta chains given below trace back to one sample, sequenced in a study of CD8 T cells in Susac syndrome. After extraction with the RNeasy kit, roughly 0.5 to 1 ug of the RNA was reverse transcribed using random hexamers. TCRdb passed the immunoSEQ multiplex PCR reads through MiXCR, listing each CDR3 protein once. This table holds 150,000 to 200,000 distinct CDR3 sequences, roughly nine tenths found once. Sequenced input: CD4+ T cells from PBMCs. The source is a human donor with Susac syndrome.

The V and J genes are TRBV5-1 and TRBJ1-6; D unclear. Trimming left V 0 bases short and J 8 bases short, with 9 bases between. The length of the CDR3 is 14 residues. CDR1 and CDR2 from the germline V gene are SGHRS and YFSETQ. CDR3 DNA: TGCGCCAGCAGCTTGGGAGGACCGGATTCACCCCTCCACTTT. Translating it yields CASSLGGPDSPLHF.

This clonotype appeared a single time. The rearrangement joins TRBV6-5 to TRBJ1-2; 8 bases line up with TRBD1. CDR3 size: 12 residues. With V trimmed by 6 bases and J by 3 bases, 0 bases remained unmatched. The germline V gene has CDR1 MNHEY and CDR2 SVGAGI. The CDR3 DNA is TGTGCCAGCAGGGACAGGGACTATGGCTACACCTTC. Encoded protein: CASRDRDYGYTF.